This TCR beta chain was documented in a study of beta chain features in type 1 diabetes. General study points: TCRB CDR3s from Type 1 diabetes patients were moderately but significantly shorter in all four CD4+ subsets.

Sorting based on CD45RO/CCR7/CD25/CD127/CD95/CD27 separated CD4+ naive, central memory, regulatory and stem cell-like memory cells. Concerning this clone itself: Its antigen is unidentified.

Sequenced material consisted of expressed TCRB transcripts (all of the isolated RNA was reverse transcribed). Some clones are missing from TCRdb's copy, which holds only in-frame ones; the method was immunoSEQ multiplex PCR. The table records 450,000 to 550,000 clones, around 30% of them present only once. This CDR3 is 13 amino acids long. V was shortened by 5 bases and J by 0 bases, with 7 bases between the two germline ends. Germline V gene data show CDR1 as GTSNPN and CDR2 as SVGIG (reference sequence). The J gene is TRBJ2-2, the V gene TRBV30; D gene unclear. Sequenced sample: naive CD4+ T cells from blood. The TCR comes from a man aged 18 to 30 in good health. The CDR3, as DNA: TGTGCCTGGGGCATTACGAACACCGGGGAGCTGTTTTTT. It encodes CAWGITNTGELFF.